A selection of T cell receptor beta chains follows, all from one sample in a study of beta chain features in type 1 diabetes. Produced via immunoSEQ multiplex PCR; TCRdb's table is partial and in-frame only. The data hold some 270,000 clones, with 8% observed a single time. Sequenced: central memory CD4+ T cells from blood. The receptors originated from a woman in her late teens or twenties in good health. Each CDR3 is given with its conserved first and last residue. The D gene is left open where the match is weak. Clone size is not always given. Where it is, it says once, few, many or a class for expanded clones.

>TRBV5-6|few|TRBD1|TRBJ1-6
CASVDRGLGYNSPLHF
TGTGCCAGCGTGGACAGGGGGCTGGGGTATAATTCACCCCTCCACTTT
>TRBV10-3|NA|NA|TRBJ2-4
CAISEPTQLNIQYF
TGTGCCATCAGTGAGCCCACCCAGTTAAACATTCAGTACTTC
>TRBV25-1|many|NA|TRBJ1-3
CASSTSGAGNTIYF
TGTGCCAGCAGCACCTCAGGCGCTGGAAACACCATATATTTT
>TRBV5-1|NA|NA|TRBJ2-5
CASSLLVFSENIDF
TGCGCCAGCAGCTTGTTAGTCTTTTCGGAGAATATCGACTTC
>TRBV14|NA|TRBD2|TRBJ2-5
CASSQITSGGGETQYF
TGTGCCAGCAGCCAAATAACTAGCGGGGGTGGAGAGACCCAGTACTTC
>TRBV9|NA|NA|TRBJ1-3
CASSVGQANSGNTIYF
TGTGCCAGCAGCGTAGGGCAGGCTAACTCTGGAAACACCATATATTTT
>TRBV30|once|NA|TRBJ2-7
CAWNWNREQYF
TGTGCCTGGAATTGGAACCGCGAGCAGTACTTC
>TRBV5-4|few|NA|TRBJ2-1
CASSLDGYNEQFF
TGTGCCAGCAGCTTGGACGGCTACAATGAGCAGTTCTTC
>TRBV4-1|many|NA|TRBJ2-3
CASSQERSTTDTQYF
TGCGCCAGCAGCCAAGAAAGGAGTACGACAGATACGCAGTATTTT
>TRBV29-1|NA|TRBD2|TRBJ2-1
CSVPAGGSLNEQFF
TGCAGCGTTCCAGCGGGAGGGTCACTCAATGAGCAGTTCTTC
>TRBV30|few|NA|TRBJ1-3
CAWSVLMGGNTIYF
TGTGCCTGGAGTGTCCTAATGGGGGGAAACACCATATATTTT
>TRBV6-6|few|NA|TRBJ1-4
CASTPAGPNEKLFF
TGTGCCAGCACTCCGGCAGGGCCTAATGAAAAACTGTTTTTT
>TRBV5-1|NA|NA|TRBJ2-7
CASSLELGEQYF
TGCGCCAGCAGCTTGGAGTTGGGGGAGCAGTACTTC